This T cell receptor beta chain stems from a study of molecular identifiers for immune sequencing clone quantification (dated by TCRdb to the late 2010s). Turning to the overall study: For a replicate experiment, the RNA from either about 20,000 or 100,000 naive CD8 T cells was divided into five aliquots, and four of those aliquots went on to sequencing. CD8 T cells were used in a methods study to benchmark molecular-identifier clustering-based TCR repertoire sequencing (MIDCIRS) and TCR RNA copy counting. On the study overall, not on this receptor specifically: In CMV-specific effector cells, clones with more than 20 RNA copies accounted for over 99% of molecules, whereas in naive cells such clones accounted for under 1%. The naive libraries included spiked-in Jurkat TCR RNA (roughly 9 copies' worth), and this RNA is not part of the donor repertoire. Without barcode sub-clustering, chimeric consensus sequences inflated TCR diversity; chimeras reached as high as 47%. The sizes of highly expanded clones could end up underestimated when identical TCR molecules share a barcode. Modeling estimated about three recovered TCR RNA copies per cell, compared with about 9.3 by digital PCR, which implies 30% to 35% capture efficiency. Spiked-in Jurkat TCR RNA equivalent to a single cell was reported to be detectable even among some 910,000 naive CD8 T cells.

Naive CD8 T cell libraries were made from approximately 20,000 to 1,000,000 sorted cells using 10%, 30% or 50% of purified RNA. Naive CD8 T cells, defined as CD8+CD4-CCR7+CD45RA+, were FACS-sorted into RLT Plus buffer on a BD FACSAria II. To test detection sensitivity, Jurkat RNA equivalent to ten TCR copies was spiked into samples of roughly 18,000-1,000,000 naive CD8 T cells. CD8 T cells were enriched with RosetteSep CD8+ T Cell Enrichment Cocktail and Ficoll-Paque, followed by ACK red cell lysis. The CDR3 contains 14 residues, cysteine and phenylalanine counted. The CDR3 DNA has 42 bases and is translated from base 1. The V end loses 3 bases and the J end loses 3 bases, and a stretch of 11 bases separates them. The germline V gene yields SGHTA for CDR1 and FQGNSA for CDR2. The method behind the library was PCR. Sequencing was carried out with a NextSeq 500. Preparation of bulk TCR libraries followed a previously described approach, with the TCR primers listed in Table S5. Total RNA was purified with the Qiagen AllPrep DNA/RNA kit. Before any analysis, reads coming from multiple sequencing runs of the same library were combined into one pool. Processing in the source paper ran as follows. Reads were retained only if an exact TCR constant sequence was present, and the retained reads were trimmed to 150 nt and grouped according to their 12-nt molecular barcodes. Reads in each barcode group were sub-clustered using a 15% Levenshtein threshold, and a quality-weighted consensus sequence was built for each RNA molecule. Non-functional sequences were filtered out, along with any lower-count sequence sitting one edit away from another sequence. Based on fitting two negative binomial distributions, any barcode sub-cluster with under 20% of the maximum read count was discarded. TCRdb reran the public reads through fastp at Q25 and MiXCR, keeping productive beta chains. Each entry merges the rows of one CDR3 protein and shows their most common DNA and genes. The V and J calls, along with clone size, are taken from TCRdb and not from the paper's own processing. The sample table records hundreds of thousands of distinct CDR3 sequences; about 25% of these occur just once. Approximately 0.75% of the sample comes from the top ten.

To note about this clonotype: What antigen it recognizes has not been identified. No qualities accompany the bases; no much larger clone lies one base away.

The specimen was naive CD8+ T cells from blood, with Jurkat cell RNA spiked in. The cell subset or site label of this sample denotes: FACS-sorted CD8+CD4-CCR7+CD45RA+ naive T cells. The V and J genes are TRBV7-2 and TRBJ1-1, with TRBD1 perhaps the D gene, on 6 matching bases. The TCR sequence derives from a human donor in good health. Some libraries in this study had Jurkat cell RNA spiked in. The DNA sequence is TGTGCCAGCAGCTTTTTACAGGGTTACACTGAAGCTTTCTTT. The encoded protein is CASSFLQGYTEAFF.